This T cell receptor beta chain was obtained from a study of beta chain features in type 1 diabetes. This clone occurred a few times. The CDR3 is 14 amino acids. The investigators reverse transcribed all of the isolated RNA, so they sequenced expressed TCRB transcripts. Some clones are missing from TCRdb's copy, which holds only in-frame ones; the method was immunoSEQ multiplex PCR. Among roughly 610,000 clones listed, roughly 15% were seen once. V gene TRBV21-1 combines with J gene TRBJ2-1. TRBV21-1 is an annotated pseudogene. The sequence came from a man aged 18 to 29 in good health. Sequenced input: naive CD4+ T cells from blood. The CDR3 here is CASTSEASYNEQFF. DNA for the CDR3: TGTGCCAGCACCTCAGAAGCCTCTTACAATGAGCAGTTCTTC.